This TCR beta chain was captured by sequencing in a study of T cell responses to AZD1222 COVID-19 vaccine. For this clone: Its matching antigen is unknown.

Looked up from germline, CDR1 is LGHDT and CDR2 is YNNKEL (reference sequence). The CDR3 runs to 13 residues. Trimming stripped 3 bases from V and 2 bases from J, with 8 bases between. Study findings and constraints: Most donors were white British and more were female, and clonal diversity was possibly underestimated. A rise in Spike-specific TCR breadth and depth followed two AZD1222 doses.

Clones were sequenced by immunoSEQ multiplex PCR, and TCRdb holds only the in-frame ones, with some missing. The sample contains roughly 100,000 clones, around 89% of which appear only once. This sequence originates from an adult in good health. This chain joins TRBV3-1 (or the pseudogene TRBV3-2) and TRBJ2-7; weak D call: TRBD2 (6 bases). Sample: peripheral blood, taken on day 0 of AZD1222 vaccination. CDR3 nucleotide sequence: TGTGCCAGCAGCCACGGAGGGGCCTACGAGCAGTACTTC. It encodes CASSHGGAYEQYF.